This T cell receptor (beta chain) is drawn from a study of cytomegalovirus exposure and HLA in healthy donors. Researchers ran the PCR with 60 Vbeta and 13 Jbeta primers. Libraries were prepared by immunoSEQ multiplex PCR; TCRdb keeps only in-frame clonotypes and omits some of them. The sample holds 120,000 or so clones, 75% to 90% seen once. CDR3 length: 16 residues. J lost 3 bases, V lost 2 bases, and 7 bases had no gene match. Germline V gives CDR1 SGHRS, CDR2 YFSETQ. Sampled while nominally healthy, donors likely had unrecorded immune exposures. The chain employs TRBV5-1 and TRBJ1-2; 10 nucleotides match TRBD1. Sequenced material: PBMCs. This clonotype was obtained from a man aged 30 to 39 in good health and CMV-seronegative. Here the CDR3 reads CASSFWDRGLDYGYTF. CDR3 in DNA: TGCGCCAGCAGCTTCTGGGACAGGGGATTGGACTATGGCTACACCTTC.